This T cell receptor beta chain was captured by sequencing in a study of T cells in Graves' hyperthyroidism and ophthalmopathy. The investigators amplified TCR beta CDR3 regions from RNA transcripts. During a first-round RT-PCR of the TCR CDR3, the HTBI primer set was used. In TCRdb, the multiplex PCR reads were re-called with MiXCR into one record per CDR3 protein. Of some 600,000 distinct CDR3 sequences in the sample, approximately 14% were seen once. Each diagnosis was grounded in clinical symptoms, serum thyroxine and TRAb, thyroid ultrasound, and orbital computed tomography. Germline V gene data show CDR1 as MNHEY and CDR2 as SMNVEV (reference sequence). The CDR3 runs to 13 residues. Trimming shortened V by 11 bases and J by 7 bases, and 17 bases separated the two germline ends. This clonotype was counted only a few times. Its specificity is not known. General study points: Expanded thyroid clonotypes (above 0.001) were mostly also found in blood.

The receptor comes from a woman aged 25 to 39 with Graves' hyperthyroidism that later progressed to Graves' ophthalmopathy. Sequenced input: blood. This chain uses TRBV27 with TRBJ2-2, with a tentative D call TRBD2 (6 bases). The CDR3: CAAGPGYVGELFF. The CDR3 nucleotides read TGTGCCGCGGGGCCGGGATATGTCGGGGAGCTGTTTTTT.